This T cell receptor (beta chain) appears in the sequencing data of a study of PD-L1 blockade in urothelial cancer. In the study overall: At 3 weeks after treatment start (second dose) and again at 6 weeks, blood was analyzed.

Each PCR reaction had synthetic TCR analog templates spiked into it. TCRdb keeps only in-frame clones here, not all; method: immunoSEQ multiplex PCR. This table holds about 90,000 clones, 90% to 95% found once. Regarding the study as a whole: Sub-median blood TCR clonality before treatment predicted longer survival.

This clone has a single count. Its antigen remains unidentified. Germline V gene data show CDR1 as LNHNV and CDR2 as YYDKDF (reference sequence). This CDR3 spans 15 amino acids. V was shortened by 1 base and J by 0 bases, with 10 bases between the two germline ends. The sequence was obtained from a man in his sixties with urothelial cancer. The rearrangement uses TRBV15 and TRBJ2-7; D is undetermined. The material was PBMCs, obtained around atezolizumab (anti-PD-L1) treatment. Written as DNA, the CDR3 is TGTGCCACCAGCAGAGGTGGAGTAAGCTCCTACGAGCAGTACTTC. This translates into CATSRGGVSSYEQYF.